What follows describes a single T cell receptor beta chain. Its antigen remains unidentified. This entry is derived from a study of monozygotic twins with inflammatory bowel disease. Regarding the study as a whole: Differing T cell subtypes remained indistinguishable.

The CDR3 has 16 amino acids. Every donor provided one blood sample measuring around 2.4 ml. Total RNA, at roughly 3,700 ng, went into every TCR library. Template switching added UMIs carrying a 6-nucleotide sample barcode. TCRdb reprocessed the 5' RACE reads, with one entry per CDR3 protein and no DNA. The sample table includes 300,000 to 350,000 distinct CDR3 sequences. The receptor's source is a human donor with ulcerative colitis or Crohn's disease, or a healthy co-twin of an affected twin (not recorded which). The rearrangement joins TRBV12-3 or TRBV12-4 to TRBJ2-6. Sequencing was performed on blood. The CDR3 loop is CASTMRRLSGANVLTF.